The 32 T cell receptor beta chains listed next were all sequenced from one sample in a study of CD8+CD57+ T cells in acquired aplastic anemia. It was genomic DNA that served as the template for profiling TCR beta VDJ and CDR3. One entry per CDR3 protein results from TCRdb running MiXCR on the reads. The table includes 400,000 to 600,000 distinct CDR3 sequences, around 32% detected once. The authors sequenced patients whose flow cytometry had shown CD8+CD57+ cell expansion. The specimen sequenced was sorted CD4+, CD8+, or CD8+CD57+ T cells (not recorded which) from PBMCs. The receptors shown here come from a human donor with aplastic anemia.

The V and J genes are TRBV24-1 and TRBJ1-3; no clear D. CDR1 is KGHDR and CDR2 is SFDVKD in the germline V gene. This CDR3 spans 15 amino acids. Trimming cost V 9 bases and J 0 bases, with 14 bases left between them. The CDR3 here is CATGGPKVSGNTIYF. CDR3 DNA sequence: TGTGCCACCGGCGGGCCGAAAGTCTCTGGAAACACCATATATTTT.

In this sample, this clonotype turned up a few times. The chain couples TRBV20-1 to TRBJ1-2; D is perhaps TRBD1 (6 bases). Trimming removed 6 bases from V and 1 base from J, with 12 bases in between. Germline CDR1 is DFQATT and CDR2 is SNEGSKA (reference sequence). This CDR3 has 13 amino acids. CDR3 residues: CSAPGQFNYGYTF. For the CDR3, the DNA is TGCAGTGCGCCGGGACAATTTAACTATGGCTACACCTTC.

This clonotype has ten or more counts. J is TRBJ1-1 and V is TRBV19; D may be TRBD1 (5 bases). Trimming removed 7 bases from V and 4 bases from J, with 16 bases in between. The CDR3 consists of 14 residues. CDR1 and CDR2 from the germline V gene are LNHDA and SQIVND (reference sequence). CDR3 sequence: CASTTNGGSTEAFF. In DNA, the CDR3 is TGTGCCAGTACCACCAACGGGGGTTCCACTGAAGCTTTCTTT. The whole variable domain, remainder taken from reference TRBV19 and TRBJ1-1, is DGGITQSPKYLFRKEGQNVTLSCEQNLNHDAMYWYRQDPGQGLRLIYYSQIVNDFQKGDIAEGYSVSREKKESFPLTVTSAQKNPTAFYLCASTTNGGSTEAFFGQGTRLTVV.

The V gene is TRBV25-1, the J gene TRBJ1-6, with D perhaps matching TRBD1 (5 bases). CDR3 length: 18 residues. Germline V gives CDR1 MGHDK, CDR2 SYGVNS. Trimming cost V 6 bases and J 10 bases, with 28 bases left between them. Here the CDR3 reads CASSQELSAWQGRSPLHF. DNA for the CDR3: TGTGCCAGCAGCCAAGAGCTATCTGCATGGCAGGGACGCTCACCCCTCCACTTT. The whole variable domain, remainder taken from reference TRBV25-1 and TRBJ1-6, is EADIYQTPRYLVIGTGKKITLECSQTMGHDKMYWYQQDPGMELHLIHYSYGVNSTEKGDLSSESTVSRIRTEHFPLTLESARPSHTSQYLCASSQELSAWQGRSPLHFGNGTRLTVT.

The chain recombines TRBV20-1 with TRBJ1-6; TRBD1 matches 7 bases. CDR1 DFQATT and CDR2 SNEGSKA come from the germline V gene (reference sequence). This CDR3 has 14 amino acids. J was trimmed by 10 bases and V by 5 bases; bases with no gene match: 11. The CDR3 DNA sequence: TGCAGTGCTGCCCTCGACAGGGCTAGGTCACCCCTCCACTTT. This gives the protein CSAALDRARSPLHF.

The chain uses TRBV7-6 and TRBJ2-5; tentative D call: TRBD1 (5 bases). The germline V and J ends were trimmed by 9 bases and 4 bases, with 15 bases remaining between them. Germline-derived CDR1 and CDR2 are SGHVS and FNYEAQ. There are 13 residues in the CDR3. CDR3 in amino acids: CASGAAQRETQYF. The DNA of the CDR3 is TGTGCCAGTGGGGCAGCCCAGAGAGAGACCCAGTACTTC.

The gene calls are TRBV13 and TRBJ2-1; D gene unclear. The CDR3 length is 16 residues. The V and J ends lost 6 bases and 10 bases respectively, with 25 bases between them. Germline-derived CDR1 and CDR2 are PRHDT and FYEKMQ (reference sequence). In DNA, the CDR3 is TGTGCCAGCAGTTACGTTCGGACGACCTCCTACTACGAGCAGTTCTTC. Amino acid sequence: CASSYVRTTSYYEQFF.

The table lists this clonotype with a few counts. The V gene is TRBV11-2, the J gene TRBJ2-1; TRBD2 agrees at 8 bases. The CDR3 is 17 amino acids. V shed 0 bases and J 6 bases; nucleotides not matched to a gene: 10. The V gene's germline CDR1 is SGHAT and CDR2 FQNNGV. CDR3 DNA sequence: TGTGCCAGCAGCTTAGAGGGGACTAGACACTCCAGCAATGAGCAGTTCTTC. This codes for CASSLEGTRHSSNEQFF. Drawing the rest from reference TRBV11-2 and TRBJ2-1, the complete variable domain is EAGVAQSPRYKIIEKRQSVAFWCNPISGHATLYWYQQILGQGPKLLIQFQNNGVVDDSQLPKDRFSAERLKGVDSTLKIQPAKLEDSAVYLCASSLEGTRHSSNEQFFGPGTRLTVL.

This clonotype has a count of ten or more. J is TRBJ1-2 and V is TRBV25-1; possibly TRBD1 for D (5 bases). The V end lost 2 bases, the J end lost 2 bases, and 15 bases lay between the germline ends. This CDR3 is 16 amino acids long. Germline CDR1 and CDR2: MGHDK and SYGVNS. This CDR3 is CASSEATARTNYGYTF. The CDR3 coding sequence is TGTGCCAGCAGTGAAGCGACAGCCAGAACGAACTATGGCTACACCTTC.

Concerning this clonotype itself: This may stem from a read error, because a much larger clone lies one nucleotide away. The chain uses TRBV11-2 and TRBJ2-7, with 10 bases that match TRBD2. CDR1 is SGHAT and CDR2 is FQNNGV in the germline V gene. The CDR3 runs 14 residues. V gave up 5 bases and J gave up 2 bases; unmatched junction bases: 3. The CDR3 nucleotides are TGTGCCAGCAGCCCTAGCGGGAGTACCTACGAGCAGTACTTC. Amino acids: CASSPSGSTYEQYF.

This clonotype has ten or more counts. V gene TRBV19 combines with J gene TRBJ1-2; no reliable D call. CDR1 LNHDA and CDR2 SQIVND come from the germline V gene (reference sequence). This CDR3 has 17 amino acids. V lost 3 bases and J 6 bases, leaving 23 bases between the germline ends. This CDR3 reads CASSIYPIVGSGNGYTF. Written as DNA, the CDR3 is TGTGCCAGTAGTATTTATCCCATCGTGGGTTCGGGGAATGGCTACACCTTC.

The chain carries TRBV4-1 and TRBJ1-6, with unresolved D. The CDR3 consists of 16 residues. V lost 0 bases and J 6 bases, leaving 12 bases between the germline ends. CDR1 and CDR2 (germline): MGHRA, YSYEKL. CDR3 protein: CASSQDFQYTNSPLHF. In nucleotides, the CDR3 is TGCGCCAGCAGCCAAGATTTCCAGTACACTAATTCACCCCTCCACTTT.

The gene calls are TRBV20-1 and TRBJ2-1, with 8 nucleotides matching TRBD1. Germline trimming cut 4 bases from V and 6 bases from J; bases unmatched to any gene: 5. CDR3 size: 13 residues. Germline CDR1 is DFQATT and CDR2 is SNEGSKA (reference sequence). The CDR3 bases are TGCAGTGCTAATGATGACAGGGGCAATGAGCAGTTCTTC. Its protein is CSANDDRGNEQFF.

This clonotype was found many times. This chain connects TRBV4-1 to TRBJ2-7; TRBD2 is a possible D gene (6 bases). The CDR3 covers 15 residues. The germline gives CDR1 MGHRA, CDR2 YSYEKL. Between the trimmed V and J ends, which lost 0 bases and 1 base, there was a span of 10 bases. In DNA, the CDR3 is TGCGCCAGCAGCCAAGATCCCGGGGGTTCCTACGAGCAGTACTTC. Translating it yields CASSQDPGGSYEQYF.

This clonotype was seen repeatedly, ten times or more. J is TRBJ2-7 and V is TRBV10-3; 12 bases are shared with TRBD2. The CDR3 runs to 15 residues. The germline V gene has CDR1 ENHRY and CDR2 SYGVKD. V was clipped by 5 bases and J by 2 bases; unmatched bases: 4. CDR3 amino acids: CAISQTSGRPYEQYF. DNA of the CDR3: TGTGCCATCAGTCAGACTAGCGGGAGACCCTACGAGCAGTACTTC.

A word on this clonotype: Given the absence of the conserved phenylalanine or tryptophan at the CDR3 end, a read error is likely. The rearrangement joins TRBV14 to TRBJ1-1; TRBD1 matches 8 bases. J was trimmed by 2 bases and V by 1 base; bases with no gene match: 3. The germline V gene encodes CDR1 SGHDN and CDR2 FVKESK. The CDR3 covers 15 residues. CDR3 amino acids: CASSQAGGANTEAFL. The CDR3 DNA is TGTGCCAGCAGCCAAGCAGGGGGCGCAAACACTGAAGCTTTCCTT.

This CDR3 reads CAISERWGDEQYF. CDR3 nucleotide sequence: TGTGCCATCAGTGAGAGGTGGGGGGACGAGCAGTACTTC. The chain joins TRBV10-3 to TRBJ2-7; a possible D gene is TRBD2 (6 bases). The CDR3 is made up of 13 amino acids. Between the trimmed V and J ends, which lost 2 bases and 5 bases, there was a span of 10 bases. Looked up from germline, CDR1 is ENHRY and CDR2 is SYGVKD.

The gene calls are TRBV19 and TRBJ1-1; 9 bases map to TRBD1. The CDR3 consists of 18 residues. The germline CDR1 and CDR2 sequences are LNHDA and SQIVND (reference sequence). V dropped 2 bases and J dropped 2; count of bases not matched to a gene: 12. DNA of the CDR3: TGTGCCAGTAGTATACGGGGGTCGGGGGACAGGGCTAACACTGAAGCTTTCTTT. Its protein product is CASSIRGSGDRANTEAFF.

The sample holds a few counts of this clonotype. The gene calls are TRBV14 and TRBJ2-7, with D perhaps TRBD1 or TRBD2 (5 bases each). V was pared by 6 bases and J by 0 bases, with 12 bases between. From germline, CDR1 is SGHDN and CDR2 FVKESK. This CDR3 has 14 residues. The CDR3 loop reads CASSLLGVSYEQYF. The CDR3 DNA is TGTGCCAGCAGTTTACTAGGGGTCTCCTACGAGCAGTACTTC.

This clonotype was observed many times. Here the CDR3 reads CASSQDSARSNQPQHF. Here the CDR3 DNA reads TGTGCCAGCAGCCAAGATAGTGCCCGTAGCAATCAGCCCCAGCATTTT. The chain uses TRBV4-2 and TRBJ1-5; D call uncertain. The CDR3 is 16 residues long. The V and J ends lost 0 bases and 0 bases respectively, with 9 bases between them. The V gene's germline CDR1 is LGHNA and CDR2 YNFKEQ.

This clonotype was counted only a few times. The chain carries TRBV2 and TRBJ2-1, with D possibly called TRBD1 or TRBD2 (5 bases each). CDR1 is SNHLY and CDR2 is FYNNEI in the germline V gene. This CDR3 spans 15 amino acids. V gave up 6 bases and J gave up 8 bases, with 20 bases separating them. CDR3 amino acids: CASRPGPASLDEQFF. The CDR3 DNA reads TGTGCCAGCAGGCCGGGACCAGCAAGTCTCGATGAGCAGTTCTTC.

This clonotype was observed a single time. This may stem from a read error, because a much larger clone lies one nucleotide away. CDR3 residues: CARSISGSEQYF. CDR3 coding DNA: TGTGCCCGTAGTATATCTGGGTCTGAGCAGTACTTC. This rearrangement joins TRBV19 to TRBJ2-7; D ambiguous. The CDR3 runs 12 residues. CDR1 LNHDA and CDR2 SQIVND come from the germline V gene (reference sequence).

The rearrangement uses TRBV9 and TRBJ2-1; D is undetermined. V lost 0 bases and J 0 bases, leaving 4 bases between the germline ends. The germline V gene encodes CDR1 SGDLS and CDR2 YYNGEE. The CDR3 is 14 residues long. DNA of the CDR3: TGTGCCAGCAGCGTAGAAGTCTCCTACAATGAGCAGTTCTTC. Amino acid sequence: CASSVEVSYNEQFF.

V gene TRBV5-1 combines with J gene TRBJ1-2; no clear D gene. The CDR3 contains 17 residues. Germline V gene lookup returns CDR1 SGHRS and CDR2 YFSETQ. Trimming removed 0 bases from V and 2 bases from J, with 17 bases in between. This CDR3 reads CASSLGVRPGGNYGYTF. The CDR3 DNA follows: TGCGCCAGCAGCTTGGGGGTAAGACCGGGAGGCAACTATGGCTACACCTTC.

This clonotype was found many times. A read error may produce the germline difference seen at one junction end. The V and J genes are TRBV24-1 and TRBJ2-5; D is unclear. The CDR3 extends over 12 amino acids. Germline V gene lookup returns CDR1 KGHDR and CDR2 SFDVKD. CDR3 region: CATSALWETQYF. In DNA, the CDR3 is TGTGCCACCAGTGCTTTGTGGGAGACCCAGTACTTC.

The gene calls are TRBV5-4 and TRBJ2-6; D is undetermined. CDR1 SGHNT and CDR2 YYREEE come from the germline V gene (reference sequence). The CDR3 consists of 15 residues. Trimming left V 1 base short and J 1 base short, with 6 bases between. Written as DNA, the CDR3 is TGTGCCAGCAGCTTGCCACAGTCTGGGGCCAACGTCCTGACTTTC. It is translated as CASSLPQSGANVLTF.

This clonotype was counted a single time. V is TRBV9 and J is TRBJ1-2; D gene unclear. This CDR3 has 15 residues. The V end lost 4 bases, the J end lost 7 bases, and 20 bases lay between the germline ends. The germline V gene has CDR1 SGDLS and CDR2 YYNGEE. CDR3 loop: CASSLATVGKAGYTF. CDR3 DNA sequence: TGTGCCAGCAGCTTAGCTACAGTGGGGAAAGCTGGCTACACCTTC.

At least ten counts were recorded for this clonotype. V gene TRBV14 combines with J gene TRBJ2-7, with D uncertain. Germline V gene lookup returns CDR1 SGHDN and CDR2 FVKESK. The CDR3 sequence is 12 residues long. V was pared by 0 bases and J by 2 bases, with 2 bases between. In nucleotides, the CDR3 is TGTGCCAGCAGCCAAGACCCCTACGAGCAGTACTTC. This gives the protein CASSQDPYEQYF.

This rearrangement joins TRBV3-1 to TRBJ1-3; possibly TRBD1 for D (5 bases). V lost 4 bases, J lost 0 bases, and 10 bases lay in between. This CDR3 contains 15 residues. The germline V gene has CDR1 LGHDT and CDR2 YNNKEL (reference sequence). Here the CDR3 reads CASSPGLISGNTIYF. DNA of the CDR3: TGTGCCAGCAGCCCGGGACTGATCTCTGGAAACACCATATATTTT.

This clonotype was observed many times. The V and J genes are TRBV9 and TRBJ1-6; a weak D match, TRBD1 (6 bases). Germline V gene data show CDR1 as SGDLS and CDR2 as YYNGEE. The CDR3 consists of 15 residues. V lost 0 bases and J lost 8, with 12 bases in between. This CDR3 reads CASSVDGQTDSPLHF. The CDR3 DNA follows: TGTGCCAGCAGCGTAGATGGACAGACGGATTCACCCCTCCACTTT.

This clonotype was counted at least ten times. This CDR3 reads CSAREGHPDTQYF. The CDR3 nucleotides read TGCAGTGCTAGGGAGGGACACCCAGATACGCAGTATTTT. V is TRBV20-1 and J is TRBJ2-3; tentatively, D is TRBD1 or TRBD2 (6 bases each). The CDR3 is made up of 13 amino acids. The V gene's germline CDR1 is DFQATT and CDR2 SNEGSKA (reference sequence). V lost 3 bases and J lost 4, with 11 bases in between.

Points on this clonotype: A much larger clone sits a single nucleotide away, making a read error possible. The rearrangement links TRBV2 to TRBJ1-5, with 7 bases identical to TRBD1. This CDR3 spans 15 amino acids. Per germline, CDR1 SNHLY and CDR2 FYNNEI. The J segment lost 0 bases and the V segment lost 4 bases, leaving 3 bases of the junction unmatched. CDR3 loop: CASSAGTVSNQPQHF. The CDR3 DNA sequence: TGTGCCAGCAGTGCCGGGACAGTTAGCAATCAGCCCCAGCATTTT.